These T cell receptor beta chains were read from a single sample in a study of blood T cell repertoires in COVID-19. This table comes from immunoSEQ multiplex PCR, and its TCRdb copy is limited to in-frame clones, with some not included. Of a few hundred thousand clones listed, roughly 90% are singletons. The sample taken for sequencing was peripheral blood. The receptor set was obtained from a man between 18 and 29 years old with COVID-19, enrolled during active disease. Each CDR3 is given with its conserved first and last residue. The D gene is left open where the match is weak. Size is stated for part of the rows, as once, few or many counts, or as a class when the clone is expanded.

D gene,J gene,V gene,clone size,CDR3 DNA,CDR3 protein
TRBD2,TRBJ2-5,TRBV9,.,TGTGCCAGCAGCCCTGTGGGGGGGGAGGAGACCCAGTACTTC,CASSPVGGEETQYF
TRBD1,TRBJ1-2,TRBV5-6,.,TGTGCCAGCAGCCTGGACAGGGGGTATGGCTACACCTTC,CASSLDRGYGYTF
.,TRBJ2-7,TRBV6-1,.,TGTGCCAGCAGTGAATGGGCAGAAACCTACGAGCAGTACTTC,CASSEWAETYEQYF
TRBD2,TRBJ2-7,TRBV19,.,TGTGCCAGTAGTGCCGGACTAGCGGGAGGGCGGACCTACGAGCAGTACTTC,CASSAGLAGGRTYEQYF
TRBD1,TRBJ1-4,TRBV7-9,.,TGTGCCAGCAGCTTAGTAGGGGACAGGGAACTGTTTTTT,CASSLVGDRELFF
.,TRBJ2-6,TRBV7-9,.,TGTGCCAGCAGCTCATCTGGGGCCAACGTCCTGACTTTC,CASSSSGANVLTF
.,TRBJ1-2,TRBV2,.,TGTGCCAGCAGCAAAACAGGGTATGGCTACACCTTC,CASSKTGYGYTF
TRBD1,TRBJ2-3,TRBV6-5,once,TGTGCCAGCAGTTACGGGACAGGGGTCTCCACAGATACGCAGTATTTT,CASSYGTGVSTDTQYF
.,TRBJ1-3,TRBV5-1,.,TGCGCCAGCAGCTTGGCAGGGGCTGGAAACACCATATATTTT,CASSLAGAGNTIYF
.,TRBJ2-1,TRBV7-7,.,TGTGCCAGCAGCTCGGACTCCCACAATGAGCAGTTCTTC,CASSSDSHNEQFF
.,TRBJ2-1,TRBV18,.,TGTGCCAGCTCCCTTGAGGTAGCGGAGTACAATGAGCAGTTCTTC,CASSLEVAEYNEQFF
TRBD2,TRBJ2-1,TRBV2,.,TGTGCCAGCAGTGAACCTAGCGGACCGGACAATGAGCAGTTCTTC,CASSEPSGPDNEQFF
TRBD1,TRBJ1-5,TRBV2,.,TGTGCCAGCAGGGGACAGGCTAATCAGCCCCAGCATTTT,CASRGQANQPQHF
.,TRBJ2-5,TRBV18,.,TGTGCCAGCTCACCATTAGCGACCCAAGAGACCCAGTACTTC,CASSPLATQETQYF
.,TRBJ2-7,TRBV11-3,.,TGTGCCAGCAGCTCGGGAATTGGTGGGGTAGGCGACGAGCAGTACTTC,CASSSGIGGVGDEQYF
TRBD1,TRBJ1-2,TRBV5-1,.,TGCGCCAGCAGCTTCGACGACAGGGGCGGCGGGGGCTACACCTTC,CASSFDDRGGGGYTF
TRBD1,TRBJ2-7,TRBV6-1,.,TGTGCCAGCAGTGACAGGGGGACCCCCTACGAGCAGTACTTC,CASSDRGTPYEQYF
.,TRBJ2-2,TRBV6-5,.,TGTGCCAGCAGTCTAGCTCCCGGGGAGCTGTTTTTT,CASSLAPGELFF
TRBD1,TRBJ1-1,TRBV9,.,TGTGCCAGCAGCGCCGGGACAGGGGTTTCGGGCACTGAAGCTTTCTTT,CASSAGTGVSGTEAFF
.,TRBJ2-1,TRBV2,.,TGTGCCAGCAGTCGAATGCTGACCGCGGACAATGAGCAGTTCTTC,CASSRMLTADNEQFF
TRBD1,TRBJ2-7,TRBV6-4,.,TGTGCCATTCATCGACAGGGACCCCGACTCTACGAGCAGTACTTC,CAIHRQGPRLYEQYF
TRBD2,TRBJ2-1,TRBV7-3,.,TGTGCCAGCAGCGCATCGAGGGGACTAGCGGGAGTCCCTCCAGGGAGTGAGCAGTTCTTC,CASSASRGLAGVPPGSEQFF
.,TRBJ2-4,TRBV11-3,.,TGTGCCAGCAGCCTCGGACTGCCAGGTACCCTAGCCAAAAACATTCAGTACTTC,CASSLGLPGTLAKNIQYF
TRBD2,TRBJ2-7,TRBV5-6,once,TGTGCCAGCAGCGCCGCGGCTGGGGGGGTCTACGAGCAGTACTTC,CASSAAAGGVYEQYF
TRBD1,TRBJ1-4,TRBV7-9,.,TGTGCCAGCAGCCTGAGACAGGGCGGGATGGATGAAAAACTGTTTTTT,CASSLRQGGMDEKLFF
TRBD1,TRBJ1-3,TRBV6-5,.,TGTGCCAGCAGCCCCGGGACAGGGGTTGGAAACACCATATATTTT,CASSPGTGVGNTIYF
TRBD2,TRBJ2-7,TRBV10-1,.,TGCGCCAGCAGTGGAGGGACTAGCGCCTACGAGCAGTACTTC,CASSGGTSAYEQYF
.,TRBJ2-3,TRBV5-1,.,TGCGCCAGCAGGGGAGAACAGGGCAGCACAGATACGCAGTATTTT,CASRGEQGSTDTQYF
TRBD1,TRBJ1-2,TRBV27,.,TGTGCCAGCAGTTTATGGGGACAGGGGTCCTATGGCTACACCTTC,CASSLWGQGSYGYTF
.,TRBJ2-2,TRBV5-4,.,TGTGCCAGCAGCCGAACAGGGATAGGCGGGGAGCTGTTTTTT,CASSRTGIGGELFF
TRBD2,TRBJ2-7,TRBV7-9,.,TGTGCCAGCAGCTTAGTCAGCGGGGGGACCTACGAGCAGTACTTC,CASSLVSGGTYEQYF
TRBD1,TRBJ2-1,TRBV7-9,.,TGTGCCAGCAGATTGACAGGGGACAATGAGCAGTTCTTC,CASRLTGDNEQFF
TRBD2,TRBJ2-2,TRBV19,.,TGTGCCAGTAGTATTCTAGCGGGAGGGCCTGGGGTCACCGGGGAGCTGTTTTTT,CASSILAGGPGVTGELFF
TRBD2,TRBJ2-1,TRBV10-1,.,TGCGCCAGCAGTGAAACGGGGGAGGGCCTCTATGAGCAGTTCTTC,CASSETGEGLYEQFF
.,TRBJ2-7,TRBV4-1,.,TGCGCCAGCAGCCAAGCGGGAAGCTACGAGCAGTACTTC,CASSQAGSYEQYF
TRBD2,TRBJ2-2,TRBV18,.,TGTGCCAGCTCCCCATGGGCGCTAGCGGGGGGTGGTGCGGACACCGGGGAGCTGTTTTTT,CASSPWALAGGGADTGELFF
TRBD1,TRBJ1-5,TRBV6-6,.,TGTGCCAGCAGTACGCAGGGGGCGAGCAATCAGCCCCAGCATTTT,CASSTQGASNQPQHF
TRBD1,TRBJ2-5,TRBV7-9,.,TGTGCCAGCAGCTGGCGGGACAGGGGGGGAGGAGAGACCCAGTACTTC,CASSWRDRGGGETQYF
.,TRBJ1-3,TRBV6-4,.,TGTGCCAGCTGTTGCCCGGGGACTCCTGGAAACACCATATATTTT,CASCCPGTPGNTIYF
.,TRBJ2-7,TRBV5-1,.,TGCGCCAGCAGCTCAAACACAGAGACCTCCTACGAGCAGTACTTC,CASSSNTETSYEQYF
.,TRBJ2-7,TRBV6-5,.,TGTGCCAGCTGGAAGGGGCCAACGCCCTACGAGCAGTACTTC,CASWKGPTPYEQYF
.,TRBJ2-7,TRBV6-5,.,TGTGCCAGCAGTTCCATCCTTGGGTCAGGAACCTACGAGCAGTACTTC,CASSSILGSGTYEQYF
.,TRBJ2-7,TRBV28,.,TGTGCCAGCAGTTTAACTAGGCCCCGTTTCGAGCAGTACTTC,CASSLTRPRFEQYF
.,TRBJ2-1,TRBV5-1,.,TGCGCCAGCAGCCCGGGATTCCCCGCTGAGCAGTTCTTC,CASSPGFPAEQFF
TRBD2,TRBJ2-4,TRBV3-1/TRBV3-2,.,TGTGCCAGCAGCGCAAGATCGTACGGCGGGAGTAATGCCAAAAACATTCAGTACTTC,CASSARSYGGSNAKNIQYF
.,TRBJ2-7,TRBV27,.,TGTGCCAGCAGTTTATCCAGGGTTTCCTACGAGCAGTACTTC,CASSLSRVSYEQYF
.,TRBJ1-2,TRBV19,.,TGTGCCAGTAGTATACTCGGCTATGGCTACACCTTC,CASSILGYGYTF
.,TRBJ2-7,TRBV10-3,once,TGTGCCATCAGGGTAAGCGGGCTCAACGAGCAGTACTTC,CAIRVSGLNEQYF
TRBD2,TRBJ2-7,TRBV6-5,.,TGTGCCAGCAGTACTAGCGGGTACGAGCAGTACTTC,CASSTSGYEQYF
.,TRBJ1-5,TRBV6-1,.,TGTGCCAGCAGTGAGCTTTCTGGAGGGAATCAGCCCCAGCATTTT,CASSELSGGNQPQHF
.,TRBJ2-7,TRBV7-9,.,TGTGCCAGCAGCTCACCCCGGCTCGGAGGGCCCCCCTACGAGCAGTACTTC,CASSSPRLGGPPYEQYF
.,TRBJ2-3,TRBV13,.,TGTGCCAGCAGCTCAAACCCCCGGGACTTTGGGGTTTTAGATACGCAGTATTTT,CASSSNPRDFGVLDTQYF
TRBD1,TRBJ1-6,TRBV7-9,.,TGTGCCAGCAGCAAACACAGGGGGCAGGGGAGAAGAGATTATTCACCCCTCCACTTT,CASSKHRGQGRRDYSPLHF
.,TRBJ1-1,TRBV29-1,.,TGCAGCGTTGGGGGGGGTTACACTGAAGCTTTCTTT,CSVGGGYTEAFF
.,TRBJ2-7,TRBV12-3/TRBV12-4,.,TGTGCCAGCAGTCCCACGAGCTCCTACGAGCAGTACTTC,CASSPTSSYEQYF
TRBD2,TRBJ2-5,TRBV7-9,.,TGTGCCAGCAGATCTAGCGGGGGTGAGACCCAGTACTTC,CASRSSGGETQYF
.,TRBJ2-1,TRBV21-1,.,TGTGCCAGCAGTCCTCAGGGGAATCGGGGTAATGAGCAGTTCTTC,CASSPQGNRGNEQFF
.,TRBJ2-7,TRBV6-1,few,TGTGCCAGCAGTGAACCGGGCAGGAGGGGCTCCTACGAGCAGTACTTC,CASSEPGRRGSYEQYF